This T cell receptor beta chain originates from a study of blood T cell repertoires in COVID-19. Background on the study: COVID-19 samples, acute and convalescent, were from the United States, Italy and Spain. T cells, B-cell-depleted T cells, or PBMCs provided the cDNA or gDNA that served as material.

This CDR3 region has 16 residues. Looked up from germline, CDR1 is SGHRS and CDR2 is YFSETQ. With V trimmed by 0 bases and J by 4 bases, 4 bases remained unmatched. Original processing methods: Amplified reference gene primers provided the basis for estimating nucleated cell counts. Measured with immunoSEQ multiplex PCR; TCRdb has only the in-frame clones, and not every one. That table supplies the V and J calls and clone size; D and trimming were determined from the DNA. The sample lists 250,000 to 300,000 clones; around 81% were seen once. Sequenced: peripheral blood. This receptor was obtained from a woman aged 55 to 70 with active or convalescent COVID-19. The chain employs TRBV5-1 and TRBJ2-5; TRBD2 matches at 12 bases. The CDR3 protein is CASSLGLAGARETQYF. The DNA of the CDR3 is TGCGCCAGCAGCTTGGGACTAGCGGGGGCCAGAGAGACCCAGTACTTC.